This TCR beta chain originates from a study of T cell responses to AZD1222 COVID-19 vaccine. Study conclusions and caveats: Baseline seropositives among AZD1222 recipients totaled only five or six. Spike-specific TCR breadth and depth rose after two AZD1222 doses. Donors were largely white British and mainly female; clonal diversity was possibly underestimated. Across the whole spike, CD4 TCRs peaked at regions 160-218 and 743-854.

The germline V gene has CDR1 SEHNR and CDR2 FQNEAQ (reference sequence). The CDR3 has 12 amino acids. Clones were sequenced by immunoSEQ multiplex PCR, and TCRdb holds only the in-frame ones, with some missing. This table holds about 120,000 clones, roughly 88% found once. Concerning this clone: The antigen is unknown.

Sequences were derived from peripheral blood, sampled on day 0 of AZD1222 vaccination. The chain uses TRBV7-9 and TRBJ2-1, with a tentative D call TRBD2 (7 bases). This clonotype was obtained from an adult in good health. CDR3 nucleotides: TGTTCGATCGGGGGGCCTTACAATGAGCAGTTCTTC. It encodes CSIGGPYNEQFF. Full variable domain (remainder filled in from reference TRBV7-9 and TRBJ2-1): DTGVSQNPRHKITKRGQNVTFRCDPISEHNRLYWYRQTLGQGPEFLTYFQNEAQLEKSRLLSDRFSAERPKGSFSTLEIQRTEQGDSAMYLCSIGGPYNEQFFGPGTRLTVL.